Listed here are 4 T cell receptor beta chains from one sample, sequenced in a study of cytomegalovirus exposure and HLA in healthy donors. This PCR relied on a set of 60 Vbeta primers and 13 Jbeta primers. Data came from immunoSEQ multiplex PCR; TCRdb stores just in-frame clones and leaves some out. The sample carries 90,000 to 120,000 clones, 70% to 85% recorded once. Specimen: PBMCs. The receptors here all came from a male donor in good health and CMV-seronegative.

This sequence joins TRBV11-2 and TRBJ2-3, with TRBD2 matching over 8 bases. Trimming took 5 bases from V and 2 from J; bases not matched to a gene: 12. Germline values: CDR1 SGHAT, CDR2 FQNNGV. The CDR3 spans 17 residues. DNA of the CDR3: TGTGCCAGCAGCCCCGGGGGGGGCGGCGAGGACACAGATACGCAGTATTTT. Its translation is CASSPGGGGEDTDTQYF.

The chain joins TRBV7-9 to TRBJ2-7; 13 positions match TRBD2. Germline V CDR1 and CDR2: SEHNR, FQNEAQ (reference sequence). The CDR3 has 18 residues. V shed 4 bases, J shed 0 bases, and the junction held 9 bases outside the gene matches. The CDR3 loop reads CASSSPGLAGWNSYEQYF. CDR3 bases: TGTGCCAGCAGCTCGCCGGGACTAGCGGGATGGAACTCCTACGAGCAGTACTTC. Based on the CDR3 plus reference TRBV7-9 and TRBJ2-7, the full variable domain is DTGVSQNPRHKITKRGQNVTFRCDPISEHNRLYWYRQTLGQGPEFLTYFQNEAQLEKSRLLSDRFSAERPKGSFSTLEIQRTEQGDSAMYLCASSSPGLAGWNSYEQYFGPGTRLTVT.

This chain links TRBV6-5 with TRBJ1-2; D not resolved. V lost 6 bases to trimming and J lost 4 bases, with 18 bases between them. This CDR3 comprises 15 residues. Germline-derived CDR1 and CDR2 are MNHEY and SVGAGI. The CDR3 DNA follows: TGTGCCAGCAGATTTTTCAACAGAGACACCTATGGCTACACCTTC. This codes for CASRFFNRDTYGYTF.

The chain links TRBV27 to TRBJ2-2; 7 bases map to TRBD2. Germline V lookup: CDR1 MNHEY, CDR2 SMNVEV (reference sequence). J lost 1 base, V lost 2 bases, and 10 bases had no gene match. The CDR3 is made up of 18 amino acids. The CDR3 DNA sequence: TGTGCCAGCAGTTTAAGGTTTGGGAGGGGAGGGAACACCGGGGAGCTGTTTTTT. Translation gives CASSLRFGRGGNTGELFF.